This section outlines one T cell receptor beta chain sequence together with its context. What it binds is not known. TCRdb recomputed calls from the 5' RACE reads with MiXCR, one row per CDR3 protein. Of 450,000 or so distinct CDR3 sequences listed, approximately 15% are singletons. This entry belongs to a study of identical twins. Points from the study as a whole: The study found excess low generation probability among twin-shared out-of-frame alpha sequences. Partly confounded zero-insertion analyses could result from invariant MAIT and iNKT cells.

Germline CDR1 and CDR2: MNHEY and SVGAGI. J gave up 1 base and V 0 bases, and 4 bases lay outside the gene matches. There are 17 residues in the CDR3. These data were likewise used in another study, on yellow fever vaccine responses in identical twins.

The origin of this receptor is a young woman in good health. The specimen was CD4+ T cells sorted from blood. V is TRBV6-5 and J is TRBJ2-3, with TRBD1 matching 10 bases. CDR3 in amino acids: CASSYSTGTGGTDTQYF. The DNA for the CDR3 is TGTGCCAGCAGTTACTCTACCGGGACAGGGGGCACAGATACGCAGTATTTT.